The following is a T cell receptor beta chain sequence with its context. Sequencing was performed with immunoSEQ multiplex PCR; in TCRdb, only in-frame clones are kept and a portion is missing. The sample shows approximately 15,000 clones, around 90% of them seen only once. This sample was included in a study of technical replicates of blood from a few donors. This CDR3 is built from 17 residues. Germline CDR1 SGHVS, CDR2 FNYEAQ. J gave up 6 bases and V 1 base, and 13 bases lay outside the gene matches. The chain employs TRBV7-6 and TRBJ1-1, with 8 bases aligning to TRBD1. What was sequenced was PBMCs. This clonotype was sampled from a human donor in good health. Here the CDR3 reads CASSLVNPDRVKSEAFF. In nucleotides, the CDR3 is TGTGCCAGCAGCTTAGTTAATCCGGACAGGGTTAAGTCTGAAGCTTTCTTT.